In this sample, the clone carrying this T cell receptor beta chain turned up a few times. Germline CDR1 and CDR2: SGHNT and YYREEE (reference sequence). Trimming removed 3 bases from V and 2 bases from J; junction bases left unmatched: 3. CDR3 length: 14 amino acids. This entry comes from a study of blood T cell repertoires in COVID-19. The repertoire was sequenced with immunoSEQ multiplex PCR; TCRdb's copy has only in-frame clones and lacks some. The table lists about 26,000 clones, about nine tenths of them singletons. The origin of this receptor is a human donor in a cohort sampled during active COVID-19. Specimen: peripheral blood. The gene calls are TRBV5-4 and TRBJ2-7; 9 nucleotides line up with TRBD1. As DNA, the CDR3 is TGTGCCAGCAGCTCCGGGACAGGGACCTACGAGCAGTACTTC. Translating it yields CASSSGTGTYEQYF.